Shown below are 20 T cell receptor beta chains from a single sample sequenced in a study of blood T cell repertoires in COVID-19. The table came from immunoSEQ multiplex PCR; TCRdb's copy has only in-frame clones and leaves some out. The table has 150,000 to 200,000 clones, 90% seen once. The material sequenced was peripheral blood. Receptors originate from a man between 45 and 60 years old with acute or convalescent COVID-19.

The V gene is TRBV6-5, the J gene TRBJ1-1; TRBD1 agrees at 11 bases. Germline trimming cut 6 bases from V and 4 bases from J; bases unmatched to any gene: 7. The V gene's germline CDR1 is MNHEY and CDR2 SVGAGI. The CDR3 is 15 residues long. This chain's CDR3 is CASRKTGTGGTEAFF. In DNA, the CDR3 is TGTGCCAGCAGAAAAACCGGGACAGGGGGCACTGAAGCTTTCTTT.

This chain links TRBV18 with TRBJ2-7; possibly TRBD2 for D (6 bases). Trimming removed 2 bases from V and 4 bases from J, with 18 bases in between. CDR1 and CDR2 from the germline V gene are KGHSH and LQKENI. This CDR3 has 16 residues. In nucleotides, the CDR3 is TGTGCCAGCTCACCATACACGGGAGCCGGGGGATACGAGCAGTACTTC. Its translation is CASSPYTGAGGYEQYF.

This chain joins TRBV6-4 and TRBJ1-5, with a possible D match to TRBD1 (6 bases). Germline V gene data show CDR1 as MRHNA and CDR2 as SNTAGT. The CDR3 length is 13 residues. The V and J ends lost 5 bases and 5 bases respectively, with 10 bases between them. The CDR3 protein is CASSLDRDQPQHF. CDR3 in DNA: TGTGCCAGCAGTTTGGACAGAGATCAGCCCCAGCATTTT.

In DNA, the CDR3 is TGTGCCAGTCGCGGAAAGAACAGGGGACCCTCTGGAAACACCATATATTTT. Translated, it gives CASRGKNRGPSGNTIYF. The genes are TRBV19 and TRBJ1-3, with 7 nucleotides matching TRBD1. Germline assignment: CDR1 LNHDA and CDR2 SQIVND (reference sequence). The length of the CDR3 is 17 residues. With 8 bases clipped from V and 0 bases from J, the junction kept 13 bases outside the gene matches.

The CDR3 is CASSSGQDSNEAFF. For the CDR3, the DNA is TGTGCCAGCAGCTCCGGACAGGATTCAAATGAAGCTTTCTTT. The chain is built from TRBV12-1 and TRBJ1-1; the table names TRBD1, a call not compared with the DNA. TRBV12-1 is a pseudogene segment. The CDR3 length is 14 residues.

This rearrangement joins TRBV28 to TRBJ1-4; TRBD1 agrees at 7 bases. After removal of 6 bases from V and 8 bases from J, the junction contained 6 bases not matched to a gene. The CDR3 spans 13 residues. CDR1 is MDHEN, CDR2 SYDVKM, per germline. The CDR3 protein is CASRVRDSEKLFF. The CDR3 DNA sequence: TGTGCCAGCAGAGTAAGGGACAGCGAAAAACTGTTTTTT. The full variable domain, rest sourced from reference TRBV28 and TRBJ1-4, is DVKVTQSSRYLVKRTGEKVFLECVQDMDHENMFWYRQDPGLGLRLIYFSYDVKMKEKGDIPEGYSVSREKKERFSLILESASTNQTSMYLCASRVRDSEKLFFGSGTQLSVL.

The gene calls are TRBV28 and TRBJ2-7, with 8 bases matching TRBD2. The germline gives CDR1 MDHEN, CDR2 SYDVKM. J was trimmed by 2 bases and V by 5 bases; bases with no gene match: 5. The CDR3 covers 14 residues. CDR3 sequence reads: CASSLAGEAYEQYF. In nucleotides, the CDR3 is TGTGCCAGCAGTCTAGCGGGTGAAGCCTACGAGCAGTACTTC.

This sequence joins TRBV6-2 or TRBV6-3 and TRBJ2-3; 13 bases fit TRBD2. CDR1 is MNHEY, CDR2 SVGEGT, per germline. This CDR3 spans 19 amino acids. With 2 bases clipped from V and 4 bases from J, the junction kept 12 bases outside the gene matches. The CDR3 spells CASSYPGDGGLAGADTQYF. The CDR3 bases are TGTGCCAGCAGTTACCCCGGGGATGGAGGACTAGCGGGGGCAGATACGCAGTATTTT.

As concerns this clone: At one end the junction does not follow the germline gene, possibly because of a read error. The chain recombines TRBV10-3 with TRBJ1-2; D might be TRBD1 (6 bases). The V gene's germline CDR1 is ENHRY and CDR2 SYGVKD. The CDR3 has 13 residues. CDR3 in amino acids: CAIRGAGDYVYTF. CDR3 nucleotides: TGTGCCATCAGGGGGGCGGGGGACTATGTCTACACCTTC.

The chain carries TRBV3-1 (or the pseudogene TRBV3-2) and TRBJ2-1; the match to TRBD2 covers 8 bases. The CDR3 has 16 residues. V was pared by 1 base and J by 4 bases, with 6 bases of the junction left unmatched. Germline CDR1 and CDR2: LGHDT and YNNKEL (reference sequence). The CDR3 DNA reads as TGTGCCAGCAGCCAAGGGGGCGGGGGGTCTTACAATGAGCAGTTCTTC. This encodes CASSQGGGGSYNEQFF.

The CDR3 coding sequence is TGCGCCAGCAGCCAGGGACTAGCGGGAGTCGAGCAGTACTTC. This encodes CASSQGLAGVEQYF. The chain employs TRBV5-1 and TRBJ2-7; 14 bases match TRBD2. V was pared by 4 bases and J by 6 bases, with 3 bases of the junction left unmatched. Germline V CDR1 and CDR2: SGHRS, YFSETQ. The CDR3 extends over 14 amino acids.

The chain's CDR3 is CASSLETGGFNNEQFF. The CDR3 DNA reads TGTGCCAGCAGCTTAGAAACAGGGGGCTTCAACAATGAGCAGTTCTTC. The chain combines TRBV7-6 with TRBJ2-1; 9 bases fit TRBD1. Germline trimming cut 1 base from V and 5 bases from J; bases unmatched to any gene: 6. CDR3 size: 16 residues. Looked up from germline, CDR1 is SGHVS and CDR2 is FNYEAQ.

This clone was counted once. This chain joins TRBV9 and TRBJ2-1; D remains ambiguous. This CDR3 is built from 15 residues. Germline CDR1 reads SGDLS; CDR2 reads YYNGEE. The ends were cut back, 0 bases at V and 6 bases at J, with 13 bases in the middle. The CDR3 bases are TGTGCCAGCAGCGTAGCTAATAACCGAGCCAATGAGCAGTTCTTC. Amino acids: CASSVANNRANEQFF.

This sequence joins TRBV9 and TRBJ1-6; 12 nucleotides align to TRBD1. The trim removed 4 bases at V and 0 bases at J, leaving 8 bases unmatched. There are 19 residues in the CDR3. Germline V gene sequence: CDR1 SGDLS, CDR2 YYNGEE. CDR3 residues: CASSPRGQGASSYNSPLHF. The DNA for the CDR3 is TGTGCCAGCAGCCCGAGGGGACAGGGGGCGAGCTCCTATAATTCACCCCTCCACTTT.

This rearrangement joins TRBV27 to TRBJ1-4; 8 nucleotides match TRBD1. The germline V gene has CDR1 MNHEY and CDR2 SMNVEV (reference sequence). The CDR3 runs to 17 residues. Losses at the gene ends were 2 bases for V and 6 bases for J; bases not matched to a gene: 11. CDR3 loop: CASSLKSFRGLDEKLFF. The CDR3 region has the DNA TGTGCCAGCAGTTTAAAATCATTCAGGGGGCTTGATGAAAAACTGTTTTTT.

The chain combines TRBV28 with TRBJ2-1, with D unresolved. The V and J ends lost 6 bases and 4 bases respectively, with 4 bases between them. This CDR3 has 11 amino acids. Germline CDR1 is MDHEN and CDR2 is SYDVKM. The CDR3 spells CASSLYNEQFF. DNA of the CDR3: TGTGCCAGCAGCTTGTACAATGAGCAGTTCTTC.

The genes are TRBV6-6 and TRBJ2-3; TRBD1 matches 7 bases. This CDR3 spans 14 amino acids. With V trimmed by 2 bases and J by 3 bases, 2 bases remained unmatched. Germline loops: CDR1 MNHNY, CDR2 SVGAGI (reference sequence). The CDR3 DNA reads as TGTGCCAGCAGTTACAGGGGGCCGACAGATACGCAGTATTTT. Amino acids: CASSYRGPTDTQYF.

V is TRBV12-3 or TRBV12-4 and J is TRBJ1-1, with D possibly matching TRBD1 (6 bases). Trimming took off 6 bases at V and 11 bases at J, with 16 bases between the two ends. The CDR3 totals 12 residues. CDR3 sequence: CASSKGGYGAFF. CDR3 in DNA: TGTGCCAGCAGCAAAGGGGGTTATGGGGCTTTCTTT.

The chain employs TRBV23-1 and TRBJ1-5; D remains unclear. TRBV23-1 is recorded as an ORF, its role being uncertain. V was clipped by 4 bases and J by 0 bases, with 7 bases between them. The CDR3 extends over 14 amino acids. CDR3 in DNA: TGCGCCAGCAGTCGAGGAAATAGCAATCAGCCCCAGCATTTT. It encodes CASSRGNSNQPQHF.

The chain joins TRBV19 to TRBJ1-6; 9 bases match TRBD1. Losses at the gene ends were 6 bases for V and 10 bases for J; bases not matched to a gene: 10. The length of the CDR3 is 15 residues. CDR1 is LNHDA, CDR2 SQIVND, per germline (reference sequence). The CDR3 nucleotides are TGTGCCAGTAGCACGACAGGGGGTGGTGGGTCACCCCTCCACTTT. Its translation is CASSTTGGGGSPLHF.